This T cell receptor beta chain is drawn from a study of T cells in localized non-small cell lung cancer. Assay used: immunoSEQ multiplex PCR; TCRdb lists only in-frame clones, some missing. The table has 2,000 or so clones, less than 30% seen once; the top ten hold 12% to 15%. Notes on this clone: Its matching antigen is unknown.

Germline CDR1 reads WSHSY; CDR2 reads SAAADI. There are 14 residues in the CDR3. Deletions cut 4 bases from V and 6 bases from J, with 12 bases between. Findings of the study overall: Across samples, adjacent lung featured a median roughly 60 of the top 100 tumor clones. Longer overall survival was seen with higher T cell density measured in blood. Exceeding tumor, uninvolved adjacent lung had the highest T cell clonality.

The TCR originated in a female donor over 55 with stage I lung adenocarcinoma. This chain links TRBV10-2 with TRBJ2-2; D tentatively reads TRBD1 or TRBD2 (5 bases each). Sequenced here: normal lung tissue next to the tumor, sampled before any cancer treatment. The CDR3 spells CASSGAGRAGELFF. CDR3 coding DNA: TGCGCCAGCAGTGGGGCAGGGAGAGCCGGGGAGCTGTTTTTT.